The rows below give T cell receptor beta chains drawn from one sample of a study of blood T cell repertoires in COVID-19. Sequencing was performed with immunoSEQ multiplex PCR; in TCRdb, only in-frame clones are kept and a portion is missing. The repertoire holds tens of thousands of clones, with 85% to 90% as singletons. The sample comprised peripheral blood. Receptors originate from a woman at least 80 years old in a cohort sampled during active or convalescent COVID-19. CDR3s include the opening cysteine and the closing phenylalanine or tryptophan. The D gene is left open where the match is weak. Clone size appears in some rows only: once, few, many, or a class for an expanded clone.

-,-,TRBV19,TRBJ1-2,TGTGCCAGTAGTCCGCGGGTAGGGTCGGGCTATGGCTACACCTTC,CASSPRVGSGYGYTF
once,TRBD1,TRBV18,TRBJ2-5,TGTGCCAGCTCAGCAGGACAGGGTGGAGAGACCCAGTACTTC,CASSAGQGGETQYF
-,-,TRBV19,TRBJ2-5,TGTGCCAGTAGTATAGATGGGACTTCAGAGACCCAGTACTTC,CASSIDGTSETQYF
-,TRBD1,TRBV18,TRBJ1-3,TGTGCCAGCTCACCTTCGACAGGGCCAGGAAACACCATATATTTT,CASSPSTGPGNTIYF
-,TRBD1,TRBV28,TRBJ1-1,TGTGCCAGCATTCAGGGGGCGGGAGCTGAAGCTTTCTTT,CASIQGAGAEAFF
-,-,TRBV15,TRBJ2-3,TGTGCCACCGGACTACACACAGATACGCAGTATTTT,CATGLHTDTQYF
-,-,TRBV5-6,TRBJ2-1,TGTGCCAGCAGCTTGTTGGCTGCCCGGAGCTCCTACAATGAGCAGTTCTTC,CASSLLAARSSYNEQFF
-,-,TRBV10-3,TRBJ1-4,TGTGCCATCAGTGTGGCTGGCGGGGAAAAACTGTTTTTT,CAISVAGGEKLFF
-,TRBD2,TRBV28,TRBJ2-5,TGTGCCAGCAGTTTCTGGGGGGGGGTAGAGACCCAGTACTTC,CASSFWGGVETQYF
-,TRBD2,TRBV5-4,TRBJ2-5,TGTGCCAGCAGCTTCAGTCGGGGGGTGAGAGAGACCCAGTACTTC,CASSFSRGVRETQYF
few,TRBD2,TRBV5-4,TRBJ2-2,TGTGCCAGCAGCTTGTCAATTAGCGGGACTACCGGGGAGCTGTTTTTT,CASSLSISGTTGELFF
once,-,TRBV7-9,TRBJ2-5,TGTGCCAGCAGCTTAATGGCAGGGAGGGGGAGAGAGACCCAGTACTTC,CASSLMAGRGRETQYF
-,TRBD1,TRBV15,TRBJ1-3,TGTGCCACCAGCCGGGACAGACTGATCTCTGGAAACACCATATATTTT,CATSRDRLISGNTIYF
-,-,TRBV12-3/TRBV12-4,TRBJ1-1,TGTGCCAGCAGTTTAGATTTAGACACTGAAGCTTTCTTT,CASSLDLDTEAFF
-,TRBD2,TRBV2,TRBJ2-7,TGTGCCAGCAGTGACCGACTAGCGGGAGGGTACGAGCAGTACTTC,CASSDRLAGGYEQYF
-,-,TRBV27,TRBJ2-2,TGTGCCAGCAGTTTATCGATAGGAGTAACCGGGGAGCTGTTTTTT,CASSLSIGVTGELFF
-,-,TRBV5-6,TRBJ2-1,TGTGCCAGCAGCTCACTCCTAGCTGCCGATACCTGGAATGAGCAGTTCTTC,CASSSLLAADTWNEQFF
-,TRBD1,TRBV5-1,TRBJ1-6,TGCGCCAGCAGCCGAAAGACCGGGACAGGGAACGGATCACCCCTCCACTTT,CASSRKTGTGNGSPLHF
few,-,TRBV10-3,TRBJ2-7,TGTGCCATCAGTGCTAGGGCTAGCAAAAGCGTCGAGCAGTACTTC,CAISARASKSVEQYF
-,-,TRBV7-9,TRBJ1-2,TGTGCCAGCAGTCCGGACAAGGGACACCTCGAATATGGCTACACCTTC,CASSPDKGHLEYGYTF
-,-,TRBV7-9,TRBJ1-6,TGTGCCAGCAGCTTCGCGGGGGTTGATTCACCCCTCCACTTT,CASSFAGVDSPLHF
once,-,TRBV27,TRBJ1-2,TGTGCCAGCAGTTTACGTACAGGGAAGGGCCACTATGGCTACACCTTC,CASSLRTGKGHYGYTF
-,-,TRBV6-5,TRBJ2-7,TGTGCCAGCGAGGGACACATGTACGAGCAGTACTTC,CASEGHMYEQYF